This T cell receptor beta chain is drawn from a study of CD8 T cells in Susac syndrome. Random hexamers primed reverse transcription of about 0.5 to 1 ug RNA. One entry per CDR3 protein results from TCRdb running MiXCR on the immunoSEQ multiplex PCR reads. The table records roughly 180,000 distinct CDR3 sequences, roughly 94% of them present only once. The length of the CDR3 is 13 residues. Between the trimmed V and J ends, which lost 0 bases and 5 bases, there was a span of 8 bases. Germline loops: CDR1 MNHEY, CDR2 SMNVEV (reference sequence). The clonotype originates from a human donor with Susac syndrome. This chain joins TRBV27 and TRBJ2-7; D might be TRBD1 (5 bases). Material for sequencing was CD4+ T cells from PBMCs. The chain's CDR3 is CASSLSRADEQYF. The CDR3 nucleotides read TGTGCCAGCAGTTTATCCAGGGCCGACGAGCAGTACTTC.